This is a list of T cell receptor beta chains from one sample in a study of CD8 T cells in ankylosing spondylitis. TCRdb ran MiXCR on the 5' RACE reads and lists one entry per CDR3 protein. The sample shows about 440,000 distinct CDR3 sequences, 17% of them seen only once. Sequencing input: blood, either unsorted or a sorted T cell fraction (not recorded which). All receptors derive from a male donor with ankylosing spondylitis. The CDR3 runs from the conserved cysteine through the conserved F or W. The order of the fields is V gene, J gene, D gene, clone size, CDR3 protein, CDR3 DNA. A D gene is named only where the DNA matches it firmly. A clone size is listed for some rows: how often the clone was seen (once, few, many), or a class if it is expanded.

V gene: TRBV5-6; J gene: TRBJ2-4; D gene: TRBD2; clone size: NA; CDR3 protein: CASSSAGGGWQNIQYF; CDR3 DNA: TGTGCCAGCAGTTCTGCGGGAGGTGGTTGGCAAAACATTCAGTACTTC
V gene: TRBV11-2; J gene: TRBJ2-3; D gene: TRBD2; clone size: NA; CDR3 protein: CASSRSLILAGGLGTDTQYF; CDR3 DNA: TGTGCCAGCAGCCGTTCACTTATTCTAGCGGGAGGTTTGGGCACAGATACGCAGTATTTT
V gene: TRBV6-1; J gene: TRBJ2-5; D gene: TRBD1; clone size: few; CDR3 protein: CASSKLGQGKEKETQYF; CDR3 DNA: TGTGCCAGCAGTAAGCTGGGACAGGGGAAGGAAAAAGAGACCCAGTACTTC
V gene: TRBV11-2; J gene: TRBJ2-5; D gene: TRBD2; clone size: few; CDR3 protein: CASSLILAGGRETQYF; CDR3 DNA: TGTGCCAGCAGCCTAATACTAGCGGGAGGGCGAGAGACCCAGTACTTC
V gene: TRBV2; J gene: TRBJ2-7; D gene: TRBD2; clone size: NA; CDR3 protein: CASRREPLSYEQYF; CDR3 DNA: TGTGCCAGCAGGCGGGAGCCACTATCCTACGAGCAGTACTTC
V gene: TRBV15; J gene: TRBJ2-7; D gene: TRBD1; clone size: NA; CDR3 protein: CATSTGQGRKEQYF; CDR3 DNA: TGTGCCACCAGCACGGGACAGGGAAGAAAGGAGCAGTACTTC
V gene: TRBV15; J gene: TRBJ1-5; D gene: TRBD1; clone size: few; CDR3 protein: CATSRYRDSYSNQPQHF; CDR3 DNA: TGTGCCACCAGCAGATACCGGGACAGCTATAGCAATCAGCCCCAGCATTTT
V gene: TRBV4-3; J gene: TRBJ2-1; D gene: TRBD2; clone size: few; CDR3 protein: CASSRGLAGVNEQFF; CDR3 DNA: TGCGCCAGCAGCCGGGGACTAGCGGGAGTTAATGAGCAGTTCTTC
V gene: TRBV5-1; J gene: TRBJ1-2; D gene: NA; clone size: many; CDR3 protein: CASSSPQLYGYTF; CDR3 DNA: TGCGCCAGCAGCTCCCCCCAACTCTATGGCTACACCTTC
V gene: TRBV5-8; J gene: TRBJ2-1; D gene: NA; clone size: NA; CDR3 protein: CASSLEGPGWNEQFF; CDR3 DNA: TGTGCCAGCAGCCTGGAAGGTCCAGGGTGGAATGAGCAGTTCTTC
V gene: TRBV28; J gene: TRBJ1-2; D gene: TRBD1; clone size: NA; CDR3 protein: CASSFRAGGSYGYTF; CDR3 DNA: TGTGCCAGCAGTTTTCGGGCAGGGGGGAGCTATGGCTACACCTTC
V gene: TRBV27; J gene: TRBJ2-1; D gene: NA; clone size: NA; CDR3 protein: CASSLFGRDNNEQFF; CDR3 DNA: TGTGCCAGCAGTTTATTCGGCAGGGATAACAATGAGCAGTTCTTC
V gene: TRBV20-1; J gene: TRBJ2-7; D gene: NA; clone size: many; CDR3 protein: CSALPTATYEQYF; CDR3 DNA: TGCAGTGCATTACCGACGGCTACCTACGAGCAGTACTTC
V gene: TRBV4-2; J gene: TRBJ2-3; D gene: NA; clone size: many; CDR3 protein: CASSRSLADTQYF; CDR3 DNA: TGTGCCAGCAGCCGCTCACTAGCAGATACGCAGTATTTT
V gene: TRBV28; J gene: TRBJ1-2; D gene: NA; clone size: NA; CDR3 protein: CASSWVYGYTF; CDR3 DNA: TGTGCCAGCAGTTGGGTTTATGGCTACACCTTC
V gene: TRBV20-1; J gene: TRBJ2-7; D gene: TRBD2; clone size: NA; CDR3 protein: CSSQGLVTYEQYF; CDR3 DNA: TGCAGCTCGCAAGGACTAGTCACCTACGAGCAGTACTTC
V gene: TRBV4-1; J gene: TRBJ2-6; D gene: NA; clone size: NA; CDR3 protein: CASSQDPRVAGADVLTF; CDR3 DNA: TGCGCCAGCAGCCAAGACCCACGGGTGGCTGGGGCCGACGTCCTGACTTTC
V gene: TRBV27; J gene: TRBJ2-2; D gene: TRBD1; clone size: NA; CDR3 protein: CASRRGRGGGNTGELFF; CDR3 DNA: TGTGCCAGCAGAAGGGGGAGAGGGGGCGGGAACACCGGGGAGCTGTTTTTT
V gene: TRBV20-1; J gene: TRBJ1-1; D gene: NA; clone size: NA; CDR3 protein: CSANKGANTEAFF; CDR3 DNA: TGCAGTGCTAATAAAGGTGCGAACACTGAAGCTTTCTTT
V gene: TRBV19; J gene: TRBJ2-2; D gene: TRBD1; clone size: few; CDR3 protein: CASSVTGTGSGELFF; CDR3 DNA: TGTGCCAGTAGTGTGACCGGGACAGGGTCCGGGGAGCTGTTTTTT